This T cell receptor beta chain was found in a study of blood T cell repertoires in COVID-19. Data came from immunoSEQ multiplex PCR; TCRdb stores just in-frame clones and leaves some out. The sample gives around 140,000 clones, just over 85% of which show up once; 8.2% is in the top ten. The V gene's germline CDR1 is SGHNT and CDR2 YENEEA. V lost 2 bases and J 2 bases, leaving 7 bases between the germline ends. This CDR3 has 13 residues. This clone was recorded only once. The clonotype originates from a woman in her fifties or sixties with acute or convalescent COVID-19. This chain uses TRBV11-3 with TRBJ2-7; tentatively, D is TRBD2 (6 bases). The source material was peripheral blood. CDR3 sequence (DNA): TGTGCCAGCAGCTTATCGGGAGCCTACGAGCAGTACTTC. This sequence encodes CASSLSGAYEQYF.